This TCR beta chain was sequenced in a study of cytomegalovirus exposure and HLA in healthy donors. Across the study: Membership in the Caucasian-associated ancestry cluster was found for 75% to 85% of 300 to 500 genotyped donors. Study observations and caveats: Fewer N-insertions than the approximately 610-donor mean were reportedly shown by an Asian-associated ancestry cluster in a later analysis.

Germline CDR1 reads SGDLS; CDR2 reads YYNGEE. The V and J ends lost 0 bases and 4 bases respectively, with 14 bases between them. The CDR3 length is 16 residues. Comments on this clone: Its target is unknown.

The PCR had 60 Vbeta and 13 Jbeta primers. Only in-frame clones appear in the TCRdb table, and some are missing; sequencing was by immunoSEQ multiplex PCR. This sample yields about 170,000 clones, of which 70% to 90% are seen a single time; about 2.5% belongs to the top ten. This receptor was identified in a man younger than 45 in good health and CMV-seropositive. The chain is built from TRBV9 and TRBJ2-1; unclear D gene. Source material: PBMCs. The CDR3 DNA reads TGTGCCAGCAGCGTAGAAGAGAGCCCTACGTACAATGAGCAGTTCTTC. Its protein product is CASSVEESPTYNEQFF. The full variable domain, completed using reference TRBV9 and TRBJ2-1, is DSGVTQTPKHLITATGQRVTLRCSPRSGDLSVYWYQQSLDQGLQFLIQYYNGEERAKGNILERFSAQQFPDLHSELNLSSLELGDSALYFCASSVEESPTYNEQFFGPGTRLTVL.